These 32 T cell receptor beta chains were all obtained from the same sample, sequenced in a study of neoadjuvant anti-PD-1 for oral cavity cancer. Regarding time point: after neoadjuvant nivolumab, at surgical resection. The repertoire was sequenced with immunoSEQ multiplex PCR; TCRdb's copy has only in-frame clones and lacks some. The sample consists of about 72,000 clones, approximately 81% of them appearing once. The input for sequencing was PBMCs, taken after nivolumab (anti-PD-1) treatment. These receptors were collected from a person between 40 and 80 years old with oral cavity squamous cell carcinoma.

V is TRBV10-3 and J is TRBJ1-1; D is ambiguous. This CDR3 has 15 amino acids. Germline CDR1 is ENHRY and CDR2 is SYGVKD. V dropped 0 bases and J dropped 0 bases, with 8 bases sitting between them. The DNA for the CDR3 is TGTGCCATCAGTGAGTCGAGCGGGTTGAACACTGAAGCTTTCTTT. It translates to CAISESSGLNTEAFF.

The rearrangement links TRBV27 to TRBJ2-3; 7 bases match TRBD2. Per the germline V gene, CDR1 is MNHEY and CDR2 is SMNVEV (reference sequence). The V gene end was trimmed by 2 bases and the J gene end by 1 base; junction bases not matched to a gene: 3. This CDR3 comprises 15 residues. The DNA for the CDR3 is TGTGCCAGCAGTTTAATGAGCGGGGGCACAGATACGCAGTATTTT. Translated, it gives CASSLMSGGTDTQYF.

J is TRBJ2-2 and V is TRBV6-6; 7 positions match TRBD2. Germline V gives CDR1 MNHNY, CDR2 SVGAGI (reference sequence). V trimming: 6 bases; J trimming: 2 bases; junction bases outside the gene matches: 3. This CDR3 contains 14 residues. This CDR3 reads CASSQGLNTGELFF. CDR3 bases: TGTGCCAGCAGCCAGGGACTAAACACCGGGGAGCTGTTTTTT.

The chain employs TRBV11-2 and TRBJ2-1; no definite D call. Per the germline V gene, CDR1 is SGHAT and CDR2 is FQNNGV. The V end was cut by 3 bases, the J end by 0 bases, with 12 bases between. CDR3 length: 16 amino acids. CDR3 sequence (DNA): TGTGCCAGCAGCTTTTTTGTCGGAAGCTCCTACAATGAGCAGTTCTTC. Its translation is CASSFFVGSSYNEQFF.

The rearrangement joins TRBV5-4 to TRBJ1-2; 8 nucleotides match TRBD1. The CDR3 contains 15 residues. V lost 1 base, J lost 3 bases, and 5 bases stayed unmatched. In germline, CDR1 is SGHNT, CDR2 YYREEE (reference sequence). CDR3 DNA sequence: TGTGCCAGCAGCTTGTTTGCAGGGGGCTACTATGGCTACACCTTC. This translates into CASSLFAGGYYGYTF.

This clone has more than one count but fewer than ten. This rearrangement joins TRBV7-6 to TRBJ2-1, with D maybe TRBD2 (5 bases). CDR1 SGHVS and CDR2 FNYEAQ come from the germline V gene. V dropped 9 bases and J dropped 0 bases, with 12 bases sitting between them. The CDR3 extends over 14 amino acids. CDR3 residues: CASKERSSYNEQFF. The CDR3 DNA follows: TGTGCCAGTAAGGAGCGGAGCTCCTACAATGAGCAGTTCTTC.

This clone was seen more than once but under ten times. This chain uses TRBV30 with TRBJ2-7; TRBD1 aligns across 9 bases. Germline assignment: CDR1 GTSNPN and CDR2 SVGIG (reference sequence). The CDR3 consists of 15 residues. V shed 6 bases, J shed 2 bases, and the junction held 11 bases outside the gene matches. CDR3 residues: CACLPGTGITYEQYF. DNA for the CDR3: TGTGCCTGCCTACCTGGGACAGGGATTACCTACGAGCAGTACTTC.

The chain joins TRBV11-2 to TRBJ2-5, with no clear D. V lost 5 bases, J lost 2 bases, and 3 bases lay in between. Germline loops: CDR1 SGHAT, CDR2 FQNNGV. CDR3 length: 11 amino acids. CDR3 residues: CASSGQETQYF. The CDR3 DNA reads as TGTGCCAGCAGCGGGCAAGAGACCCAGTACTTC. The full variable domain, completed using reference TRBV11-2 and TRBJ2-5, is EAGVAQSPRYKIIEKRQSVAFWCNPISGHATLYWYQQILGQGPKLLIQFQNNGVVDDSQLPKDRFSAERLKGVDSTLKIQPAKLEDSAVYLCASSGQETQYFGPGTRLLVL.

The V call is TRBV4-1, the J call TRBJ2-7; 7 bases fit TRBD1. This CDR3 is 15 amino acids long. In germline, CDR1 is MGHRA, CDR2 YSYEKL. J was trimmed by 6 bases and V by 1 base; bases with no gene match: 9. The CDR3 DNA reads as TGCGCCAGCAGCCAAGGACAGGGCCCTTCGGGCGAGCAGTACTTC. Translation gives CASSQGQGPSGEQYF.

The CDR3 nucleotides read TGTGCCAGCAGCCCGTCGGGGGGTAGGGGCCTCACCGGGGAGCTGTTTTTT. Its translation is CASSPSGGRGLTGELFF. The chain couples TRBV11-2 to TRBJ2-2, with 7 positions matching TRBD2. Germline-derived CDR1 and CDR2 are SGHAT and FQNNGV. This CDR3 is built from 17 residues. J lost 4 bases, V lost 5 bases, and 13 bases had no gene match.

The J gene is TRBJ2-1, the V gene TRBV7-9; 13 bases fit TRBD2. This CDR3 has 15 residues. The V and J ends lost 6 bases and 3 bases, in that order; junction bases with no gene match: 2. Germline V gene sequence: CDR1 SEHNR, CDR2 FQNEAQ (reference sequence). The CDR3 spells CASRRLAGGYNEQFF. DNA for the CDR3: TGTGCCAGCAGAAGACTAGCGGGAGGCTACAATGAGCAGTTCTTC. The entire variable domain, with the rest obtained from reference TRBV7-9 and TRBJ2-1, is as follows: DTGVSQNPRHKITKRGQNVTFRCDPISEHNRLYWYRQTLGQGPEFLTYFQNEAQLEKSRLLSDRFSAERPKGSFSTLEIQRTEQGDSAMYLCASRRLAGGYNEQFFGPGTRLTVL.

This clone was seen more than once but under ten times. This chain joins TRBV28 and TRBJ2-7; D may match TRBD1 or TRBD2 (5 bases each). CDR1 is MDHEN and CDR2 is SYDVKM in the germline V gene. The V gene lost 7 bases and the J gene lost 4 bases, with 11 bases spanning the gap. CDR3 length: 12 residues. The CDR3 loop reads CASTRGRYEQYF. The DNA for the CDR3 is TGTGCCAGCACCCGGGGACGTTACGAGCAGTACTTC.

V usage is TRBV29-1 and J usage is TRBJ2-5, with D unresolved. This CDR3 has 13 residues. CDR1 and CDR2 (germline): SQVTM, ANQGSEA. Between the trimmed V and J ends, which lost 4 bases and 1 base, there was a span of 10 bases. The CDR3 loop is CSVVWGFQETQYF. Written as DNA, the CDR3 is TGCAGCGTTGTTTGGGGATTCCAAGAGACCCAGTACTTC.

This clone showed up just once. This chain joins TRBV5-1 and TRBJ2-2, with 11 nucleotides matching TRBD2. Germline V lookup: CDR1 SGHRS, CDR2 YFSETQ. The V gene end was trimmed by 0 bases and the J gene end by 0 bases; junction bases not matched to a gene: 1. This CDR3 contains 17 residues. The CDR3 is CASSLGGLAANTGELFF. The CDR3 nucleotides are TGCGCCAGCAGCTTGGGGGGACTAGCGGCGAACACCGGGGAGCTGTTTTTT.

The J gene is TRBJ2-1, the V gene TRBV6-1, with 7 bases identical to TRBD2. V gave up 2 bases and J gave up 8 bases; unmatched junction bases: 9. The CDR3 runs to 15 residues. CDR1 and CDR2 from the germline V gene are MNHNS and SASEGT. The CDR3: CASSELSGMGDEQFF. CDR3 coding DNA: TGTGCCAGCAGTGAACTGAGCGGGATGGGCGATGAGCAGTTCTTC.

Only one count was recorded for this clone. DNA for the CDR3: TGCGCCAGCAGGGTAGCGGGAGGTCCTGAGTACTTC. It translates to CASRVAGGPEYF. V is TRBV10-2 and J is TRBJ2-7, with 10 bases that match TRBD2. The CDR3 length is 12 residues. Germline assignment: CDR1 WSHSY and CDR2 SAAADI. Losses at the gene ends were 6 bases for V and 11 bases for J; bases not matched to a gene: 7.

A few counts support this clone. The chain joins TRBV11-2 to TRBJ1-4, with 10 nucleotides matching TRBD1. The CDR3 is 15 amino acids. V shed 5 bases and J 8 bases; nucleotides not matched to a gene: 8. Germline V gene lookup returns CDR1 SGHAT and CDR2 FQNNGV. The CDR3 sequence: CASSTRDRGGEKLFF. CDR3 bases: TGTGCCAGCAGCACCCGGGACAGGGGAGGAGAAAAACTGTTTTTT. The full variable domain, completed using reference TRBV11-2 and TRBJ1-4, is EAGVAQSPRYKIIEKRQSVAFWCNPISGHATLYWYQQILGQGPKLLIQFQNNGVVDDSQLPKDRFSAERLKGVDSTLKIQPAKLEDSAVYLCASSTRDRGGEKLFFGSGTQLSVL.

The chain joins TRBV5-4 to TRBJ2-7; the D gene could be TRBD1 or TRBD2 (6 bases each). The CDR3 has 15 amino acids. Trimming removed 4 bases at V and 3 bases at J, with 17 bases between. Germline CDR1 SGHNT, CDR2 YYREEE (reference sequence). The CDR3 loop reads CASSGGTPGVYEQYF. The CDR3 DNA is TGTGCCAGCAGCGGGGGGACGCCAGGGGTCTACGAGCAGTACTTC.

The chain uses TRBV5-6 and TRBJ1-4; TRBD1 might be the D (6 bases). Looked up from germline, CDR1 is SGHDT and CDR2 is YYEEEE. The CDR3 totals 15 residues. Between the trimmed V and J ends, which lost 1 base and 8 bases, there was a span of 15 bases. CDR3 nucleotides: TGTGCCAGCAGCTTGAAGGGACAAGGCCAGGAAAAACTGTTTTTT. Translation: CASSLKGQGQEKLFF.

The chain links TRBV30 to TRBJ1-1, with D uncertain. CDR1 is GTSNPN and CDR2 is SVGIG in the germline V gene (reference sequence). With 5 bases removed from V and 5 bases from J, the gap between germline ends came to 15 bases. The CDR3 has 13 amino acids. The CDR3 is CAWLAVEETEAFF. DNA for the CDR3: TGTGCCTGGCTAGCGGTTGAGGAGACTGAAGCTTTCTTT.

The chain employs TRBV10-2 and TRBJ1-1, with D perhaps matching TRBD1 (6 bases). V dropped 7 bases and J dropped 5 bases, with 17 bases sitting between them. Germline assignment: CDR1 WSHSY and CDR2 SAAADI. The CDR3 is 14 residues long. CDR3 nucleotide sequence: TGCGCCAGCACCACTACACAGGGAAGGACTGAAGCTTTCTTT. Amino acids: CASTTTQGRTEAFF.

The chain has TRBV7-9 and TRBJ2-7, with 14 bases matching TRBD2. CDR1 is SEHNR, CDR2 FQNEAQ, per germline (reference sequence). This CDR3 has 17 residues. V gave up 0 bases and J gave up 6 bases; unmatched junction bases: 7. CDR3 amino acids: CASSLAGGLAGGGEQYF. Written as DNA, the CDR3 is TGTGCCAGCAGCTTAGCGGGTGGACTAGCGGGAGGTGGCGAGCAGTACTTC.

The J gene is TRBJ1-3, the V gene TRBV7-6; D unresolved. CDR1 is SGHVS and CDR2 is FNYEAQ in the germline V gene. The length of the CDR3 is 14 residues. V lost 1 base, J lost 0 bases, and 4 bases lay in between. The CDR3, as DNA: TGTGCCAGCAGCTTAGGCGACTCTGGAAACACCATATATTTT. Translation: CASSLGDSGNTIYF.

The chain links TRBV9 to TRBJ2-5, with D unclear. CDR1 is SGDLS and CDR2 is YYNGEE in the germline V gene. The V and J ends lost 3 bases and 5 bases respectively, with 11 bases between them. The CDR3 contains 13 residues. The CDR3 loop is CASSDGLWETQYF. CDR3 nucleotides: TGTGCCAGCAGCGATGGATTGTGGGAGACCCAGTACTTC.

The gene calls are TRBV4-1 and TRBJ2-5; D is possibly TRBD1 (5 bases). Germline CDR1 reads MGHRA; CDR2 reads YSYEKL. V was shortened by 3 bases and J by 6 bases, with 17 bases between the two germline ends. The CDR3 length is 15 residues. DNA for the CDR3: TGCGCCAGCAGCCAGACCAGTGCAGGGATACAGACCCAGTACTTC. Translation: CASSQTSAGIQTQYF.

The V call is TRBV27, the J call TRBJ2-7, with a weak D call TRBD1 (6 bases). The germline V gene has CDR1 MNHEY and CDR2 SMNVEV (reference sequence). The V end lost 5 bases, the J end lost 2 bases, and 13 bases lay between the germline ends. The CDR3 extends over 14 amino acids. This CDR3 is CASSTNRVPYEQYF. Written as DNA, the CDR3 is TGTGCCAGCAGTACGAACAGGGTCCCCTACGAGCAGTACTTC.

V is TRBV27 and J is TRBJ2-3, with D unclear. The germline V and J ends were trimmed by 7 bases and 5 bases, with 7 bases remaining between them. This CDR3 region has 11 residues. Germline V CDR1 and CDR2: MNHEY, SMNVEV (reference sequence). The CDR3 is CASTYLDTQYF. DNA of the CDR3: TGTGCCAGCACTTACTTAGATACGCAGTATTTT.

The chain joins TRBV6-5 to TRBJ2-7, with TRBD2 matching over 11 bases. J gave up 6 bases and V 8 bases, and 12 bases lay outside the gene matches. The length of the CDR3 is 15 residues. CDR1 MNHEY and CDR2 SVGAGI come from the germline V gene. The CDR3 reads CASAATSGRGLEQYF. The CDR3 DNA is TGTGCCAGCGCAGCAACTAGCGGGAGAGGGCTCGAGCAGTACTTC.

The chain couples TRBV28 to TRBJ2-7, with 8 bases lining up with TRBD1. The ends lost 1 base at V and 0 bases at J; junction bases unmatched: 8. The CDR3 is made up of 17 amino acids. CDR1 MDHEN and CDR2 SYDVKM come from the germline V gene. The chain's CDR3 is CASSLYLRTGSSYEQYF. The CDR3 DNA reads as TGTGCCAGCAGTTTATACCTCAGGACAGGGAGCTCCTACGAGCAGTACTTC.

V gene TRBV13 combines with J gene TRBJ2-7, with TRBD2 matching over 12 bases. This CDR3 contains 15 residues. CDR1 is PRHDT and CDR2 is FYEKMQ in the germline V gene (reference sequence). The V segment lost 9 bases and the J segment 5 bases; nucleotides outside the gene matches: 11. CDR3 amino acids: CASRNRLAGDHEQYF. The CDR3 DNA is TGTGCCAGTAGGAATCGACTAGCGGGAGACCACGAGCAGTACTTC.

V gene TRBV5-1 combines with J gene TRBJ2-5; a possible D gene is TRBD2 (5 bases). CDR1 is SGHRS, CDR2 YFSETQ, per germline. Deletions cut 3 bases from V and 3 bases from J, with 12 bases between. The CDR3 has 14 residues. The CDR3 loop reads CASSSLDGEETQYF. CDR3 DNA: TGCGCCAGCAGCTCCCTGGACGGGGAAGAGACCCAGTACTTC.

This chain links TRBV30 with TRBJ2-5; D gene uncertain. The germline V and J ends were trimmed by 2 bases and 3 bases, with 1 base remaining between them. CDR1 is GTSNPN and CDR2 is SVGIG in the germline V gene (reference sequence). The CDR3 is 10 amino acids. CDR3 sequence reads: CAWSKETQYF. The CDR3 nucleotides read TGTGCCTGGAGTAAAGAGACCCAGTACTTC.